Below, 25 T cell receptor beta chains from the same sample are listed, as sequenced in a study of shared clonotypes between healthy human individuals. Profiling relied on immunoSEQ multiplex PCR, and the TCRdb table lists in-frame clones only, not all of them. The table records about 820,000 clones, almost 95% of them present only once. Naive CD8 isolation took CD45RO-negative cells positively selected for CCR7 and excluded terminally differentiated effector memory CD45RA+ cells. Sequenced input: naive CD8+ T cells sorted from blood. The receptors shown here come from a man aged 25-45 years in good health.

About this clone: Mismatch with germline at one junction end may stem from a read error. CDR3 amino acids: CASTPYGGREGLDF. The CDR3 DNA sequence: TGTGCCAGCACCCCGTACGGGGGGCGGGAGGGCCTGGACTTC. The chain links TRBV7-6 to TRBJ2-4; 9 bases agree with TRBD2. The CDR3 is 14 residues long. CDR1 and CDR2 from the germline V gene are SGHVS and FNYEAQ. The entire variable domain, with the rest obtained from reference TRBV7-6 and TRBJ2-4, is as follows: GAGVSQSPRYKVTKRGQDVALRCDPISGHVSLYWYRQALGQGPEFLTYFNYEAQQDKSGLPNDRFSAERPEGSISTLTIQRTEQRDSAMYRCASTPYGGREGLDFGAGTRLSVL.

The chain recombines TRBV27 with TRBJ1-5; 7 bases are a match to TRBD1. This CDR3 is built from 14 residues. Trimming at V came to 4 bases and at J to 3 bases, leaving 3 bases not matched to a gene. In germline, CDR1 is MNHEY, CDR2 SMNVEV (reference sequence). CDR3 in amino acids: CASSWTGFNQPQHF. CDR3 sequence (DNA): TGTGCCAGCAGTTGGACAGGATTCAATCAGCCCCAGCATTTT.

This rearrangement joins TRBV5-1 to TRBJ2-2; 14 nucleotides line up with TRBD2. The CDR3 consists of 16 residues. V dropped 4 bases and J dropped 7; count of bases not matched to a gene: 6. CDR1 and CDR2 from the germline V gene are SGHRS and YFSETQ. The CDR3 coding sequence is TGCGCCAGCAGCACCGGGACTAGCGGGGGTAGCGGGGAGCTGTTTTTT. It encodes CASSTGTSGGSGELFF.

Turning to this clone: The sample has other DNA sequences that encode this CDR3 too. This chain links TRBV27 with TRBJ2-1; 8 bases are a match to TRBD2. Losses at the gene ends were 3 bases for V and 7 bases for J; bases not matched to a gene: 2. This CDR3 contains 13 residues. The V gene's germline CDR1 is MNHEY and CDR2 SMNVEV (reference sequence). The CDR3 reads CASSFSGGNEQFF. CDR3 DNA: TGTGCCAGCAGTTTTTCGGGGGGGAATGAGCAGTTCTTC.

The rearrangement links TRBV5-1 to TRBJ1-1; D gene uncertain. Trimming pared 0 bases from V and 1 base from J, leaving 13 bases between. CDR1 is SGHRS, CDR2 YFSETQ, per germline. The CDR3 runs 16 residues. DNA of the CDR3: TGCGCCAGCAGCTTGGCCCTTGCGGGATCGAACACTGAAGCTTTCTTT. Translation: CASSLALAGSNTEAFF. The variable domain in full, completed from reference TRBV5-1 and TRBJ1-1, reads KAGVTQTPRYLIKTRGQQVTLSCSPISGHRSVSWYQQTPGQGLQFLFEYFSETQRNKGNFPGRFSGRQFSNSRSEMNVSTLELGDSALYLCASSLALAGSNTEAFFGQGTRLTVV.

This sequence joins TRBV7-8 and TRBJ2-7, with 9 bases fitting TRBD1. With V trimmed by 4 bases and J by 5 bases, 9 bases remained unmatched. Germline V gives CDR1 SGHVS, CDR2 FQNEAQ. CDR3 length equals 15 residues. CDR3 nucleotides: TGTGCCAGCAGCTCGGGACAGGGACCCTTCCACGAGCAGTACTTC. This gives the protein CASSSGQGPFHEQYF.

This chain links TRBV23-1 with TRBJ1-4; D remains ambiguous. TRBV23-1 is an ORF, and what it does is uncertain. V gave up 4 bases and J gave up 0 bases, with 9 bases separating them. This CDR3 has 15 amino acids. CDR3 loop: CASSLRIATNEKLFF. The DNA for the CDR3 is TGCGCCAGCAGTCTTCGGATCGCAACTAATGAAAAACTGTTTTTT.

A note on this clone: Other DNA variants within this sample encode the same CDR3. The V and J genes are TRBV18 and TRBJ2-7; 9 bases are a match to TRBD1. This CDR3 has 15 amino acids. CDR1 is KGHSH and CDR2 is LQKENI in the germline V gene. Losses at the gene ends were 4 bases for V and 3 bases for J; bases not matched to a gene: 7. The CDR3 DNA sequence: TGTGCCAGCTCACAACCGGGACAGGGTTTCTACGAGCAGTACTTC. This translates into CASSQPGQGFYEQYF. Filled out from reference TRBV18 and TRBJ2-7, the complete variable domain reads NAGVMQNPRHLVRRRGQEARLRCSPMKGHSHVYWYRQLPEEGLKFMVYLQKENIIDESGMPKERFSAEFPKEGPSILRIQQVVRGDSAAYFCASSQPGQGFYEQYFGPGTRLTVT.

The V and J genes are TRBV28 and TRBJ1-5, with 9 bases lining up with TRBD1. Trimming removed 5 bases from V and 2 bases from J; junction bases left unmatched: 16. Germline CDR1 MDHEN, CDR2 SYDVKM. This CDR3 is built from 19 residues. CDR3 residues: CASSGVGTGFIRGNQPQHF. In DNA, the CDR3 is TGTGCCAGCAGTGGGGTCGGGACAGGGTTTATCCGAGGCAATCAGCCCCAGCATTTT.

The chain recombines TRBV2 with TRBJ1-2, with 7 bases aligning to TRBD1. This CDR3 contains 14 residues. Germline CDR1 SNHLY, CDR2 FYNNEI. With 2 bases clipped from V and 7 bases from J, the junction kept 7 bases outside the gene matches. In nucleotides, the CDR3 is TGTGCCAGCAGTGAAACGACAGGGTCTGGTGGCTACACCTTC. This translates into CASSETTGSGGYTF.

This clone was seen once. CDR3 bases: TGTGCCAGCAGCCCGGGGAGTGTCTATGGCTACACCTTC. As protein: CASSPGSVYGYTF. V and J are TRBV5-4 and TRBJ1-2, with unresolved D. This CDR3 has 13 residues. V was shortened by 4 bases and J by 4 bases, with 11 bases between the two germline ends. CDR1 and CDR2 from the germline V gene are SGHNT and YYREEE (reference sequence).

V and J are TRBV5-8 and TRBJ2-3; perhaps TRBD2 as D (6 bases). Trimming shortened V by 2 bases and J by 4 bases, and 14 bases separated the two germline ends. The CDR3 length is 15 residues. Per the germline V gene, CDR1 is SGHTS and CDR2 is YDEGEE. The DNA for the CDR3 is TGTGCCAGCAGCTTCGGGCTAGGGGAGGCAGATACGCAGTATTTT. Its translation is CASSFGLGEADTQYF.

The chain carries TRBV9 and TRBJ2-1; 7 bases match TRBD2. The CDR3 consists of 16 residues. Germline values: CDR1 SGDLS, CDR2 YYNGEE. With V trimmed by 2 bases and J by 0 bases, 5 bases remained unmatched. The chain's CDR3 is CASSVSSGSSYNEQFF. CDR3 DNA: TGTGCCAGCAGCGTTTCTAGCGGAAGCTCCTACAATGAGCAGTTCTTC.

V is TRBV29-1 and J is TRBJ1-2, with 7 bases that match TRBD1. V was clipped by 7 bases and J by 8 bases; unmatched bases: 16. The length of the CDR3 is 14 residues. Germline V gives CDR1 SQVTM, CDR2 ANQGSEA. Here the CDR3 reads CSAGSRDRLEGYTF. The CDR3 DNA reads TGCAGCGCAGGCTCCCGGGACAGACTGGAAGGCTACACCTTC.

This chain uses TRBV7-6 with TRBJ2-5; a weak D match, TRBD1 (5 bases). The CDR3 extends over 15 amino acids. Per germline, CDR1 SGHVS and CDR2 FNYEAQ. Trimming cost V 4 bases and J 3 bases, with 15 bases left between them. The CDR3 here is CASSSSSTEKETQYF. The DNA for the CDR3 is TGTGCCAGCAGCTCCTCCTCGACAGAAAAAGAGACCCAGTACTTC.

V and J are TRBV4-1 and TRBJ1-2; 9 bases align to TRBD1. This CDR3 is built from 15 residues. The trim removed 0 bases at V and 5 bases at J, leaving 4 bases unmatched. The germline gives CDR1 MGHRA, CDR2 YSYEKL. CDR3 bases: TGCGCCAGCAGCCAAGAACCGGGACAGGGTTATGGCTACACCTTC. Amino acids: CASSQEPGQGYGYTF.

The chain combines TRBV7-2 with TRBJ2-1; TRBD2 matches at 15 bases. The CDR3 contains 17 residues. Looked up from germline, CDR1 is SGHTA and CDR2 is FQGNSA. Unmatched junction bases numbered 10, after V lost 5 bases and J lost 8 bases. CDR3 coding DNA: TGTGCCAGCAGCCCCGGACTAGCGGGAGGGGAGATCGATGAGCAGTTCTTC. This translates into CASSPGLAGGEIDEQFF. The variable domain in full, with the rest retrieved from reference TRBV7-2 and TRBJ2-1, is GAGVSQSPSNKVTEKGKDVELRCDPISGHTALYWYRQSLGQGLEFLIYFQGNSAPDKSGLPSDRFSAERTGGSVSTLTIQRTQQEDSAVYLCASSPGLAGGEIDEQFFGPGTRLTVL.

The rearrangement uses TRBV27 and TRBJ1-5, with D maybe TRBD1 (5 bases). There are 14 residues in the CDR3. The V gene lost 0 bases and the J gene lost 6 bases, with 9 bases spanning the gap. CDR1 is MNHEY, CDR2 SMNVEV, per germline (reference sequence). CDR3 DNA sequence: TGTGCCAGCAGTTTATCGTCTGGGGGTCAGCCCCAGCATTTT. It specifies CASSLSSGGQPQHF.

On this clone itself: This sequence may be a read error, since a much larger clone differs from it by one base. At the DNA level, this CDR3 is encoded by other sequences in the same sample as well. This sequence joins TRBV27 and TRBJ2-7; the D is unclear. Per germline, CDR1 MNHEY and CDR2 SMNVEV (reference sequence). Trimming cost V 5 bases and J 0 bases, with 2 bases left between them. The CDR3 covers 11 residues. For the CDR3, the DNA is TGTGCCAGCAGTACCTCCTACGAGCAGTACTTC. This encodes CASSTSYEQYF.

The chain links TRBV25-1 to TRBJ2-1; 8 positions agree with TRBD2. The CDR3 is made up of 15 amino acids. Germline V lookup: CDR1 MGHDK, CDR2 SYGVNS. V dropped 6 bases and J dropped 7; count of bases not matched to a gene: 11. The CDR3 sequence is CASRTPGLEGNEQFF. DNA for the CDR3: TGTGCCAGCAGAACTCCGGGACTAGAAGGAAATGAGCAGTTCTTC. Combining the CDR3 with reference TRBV25-1 and TRBJ2-1 gives the whole variable domain EADIYQTPRYLVIGTGKKITLECSQTMGHDKMYWYQQDPGMELHLIHYSYGVNSTEKGDLSSESTVSRIRTEHFPLTLESARPSHTSQYLCASRTPGLEGNEQFFGPGTRLTVL.

The chain links TRBV29-1 to TRBJ2-6; D may correspond to TRBD1 or TRBD2 (5 bases each). Germline V gene data show CDR1 as SQVTM and CDR2 as ANQGSEA. The CDR3 loop spans 17 amino acids. The V and J ends lost 5 bases and 0 bases respectively, with 17 bases between them. CDR3 DNA: TGCAGCGTTTATACCGGGACGGCTATCTCTGGGGCCAACGTCCTGACTTTC. This encodes CSVYTGTAISGANVLTF. Together with reference TRBV29-1 and TRBJ2-6, the CDR3 gives the full variable domain: SAVISQKPSRDICQRGTSLTIQCQVDSQVTMMFWYRQQPGQSLTLIATANQGSEATYESGFVIDKFPISRPNLTFSTLTVSNMSPEDSSIYLCSVYTGTAISGANVLTFGAGSRLTVL.

The chain couples TRBV28 to TRBJ2-3, with 9 bases that match TRBD2. J gave up 3 bases and V 3 bases, and 7 bases lay outside the gene matches. The germline V gene has CDR1 MDHEN and CDR2 SYDVKM. The CDR3 is made up of 16 amino acids. The CDR3 loop is CASSFWAGGPTDTQYF. The CDR3 DNA reads as TGTGCCAGCAGTTTCTGGGCGGGAGGGCCTACAGATACGCAGTATTTT.

This clone was counted a single time. The chain combines TRBV29-1 with TRBJ2-1; 7 bases fit TRBD2. The CDR3 runs to 14 residues. The ends lost 6 bases at V and 2 bases at J; junction bases unmatched: 7. Germline CDR1 is SQVTM and CDR2 is ANQGSEA. CDR3 DNA: TGCAGCGTGCGGGGGATTCCCCCCTACAATGAGCAGTTCTTC. Translation: CSVRGIPPYNEQFF.

The chain employs TRBV4-1 and TRBJ2-2; 15 nucleotides match TRBD2. Germline V lookup: CDR1 MGHRA, CDR2 YSYEKL. The CDR3 loop spans 20 amino acids. Trimming removed 1 base from V and 4 bases from J; junction bases left unmatched: 10. The CDR3 sequence is CASSQVGLAGGPGSTGELFF. The CDR3 region has the DNA TGCGCCAGCAGCCAAGTTGGACTAGCGGGAGGGCCGGGGAGCACCGGGGAGCTGTTTTTT.

This chain links TRBV6-1 with TRBJ1-5; D is uncertain. CDR1 is MNHNS, CDR2 SASEGT, per germline. This CDR3 comprises 18 residues. Trimming cost V 1 base and J 0 bases, with 16 bases left between them. This CDR3 is CASSEGTSETHSNQPQHF. The CDR3 DNA follows: TGTGCCAGCAGTGAAGGGACCTCGGAAACACATAGCAATCAGCCCCAGCATTTT.